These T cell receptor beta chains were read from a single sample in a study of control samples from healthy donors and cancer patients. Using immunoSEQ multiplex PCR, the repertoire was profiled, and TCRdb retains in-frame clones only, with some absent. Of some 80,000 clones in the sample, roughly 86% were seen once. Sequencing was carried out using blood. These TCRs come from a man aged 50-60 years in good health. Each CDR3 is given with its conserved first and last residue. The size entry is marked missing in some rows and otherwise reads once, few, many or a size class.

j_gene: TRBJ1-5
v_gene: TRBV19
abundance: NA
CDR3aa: CASSIEGARNQPQHF

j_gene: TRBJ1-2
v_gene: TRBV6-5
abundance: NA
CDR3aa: CASSSERYGYTF

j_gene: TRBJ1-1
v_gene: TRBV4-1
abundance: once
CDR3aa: CASSQLQSNTEAFF

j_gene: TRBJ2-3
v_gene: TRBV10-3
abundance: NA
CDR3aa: CAISEFSSTDTQYF

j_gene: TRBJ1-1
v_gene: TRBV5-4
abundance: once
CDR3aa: CASSLLQGITEAFF

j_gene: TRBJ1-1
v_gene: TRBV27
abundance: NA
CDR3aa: CASSYGQGAGTEAFF

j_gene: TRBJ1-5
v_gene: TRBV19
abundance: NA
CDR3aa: CASSTGRNQPQHF

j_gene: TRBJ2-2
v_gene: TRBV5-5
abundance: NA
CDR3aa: CASSLGPLTTGELFF

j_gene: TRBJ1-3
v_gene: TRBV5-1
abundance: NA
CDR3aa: CASSLDGGVSGNTIYF

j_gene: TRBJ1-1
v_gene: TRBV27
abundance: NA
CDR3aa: CASSLTGYTEAFF

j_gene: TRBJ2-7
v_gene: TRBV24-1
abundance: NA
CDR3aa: CATSEGTSGGPYEQYF

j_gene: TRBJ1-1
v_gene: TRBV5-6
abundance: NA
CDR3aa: CASSLAQGGWTEAFF

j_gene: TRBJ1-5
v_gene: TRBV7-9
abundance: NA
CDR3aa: CASSFGVTSNQPQHF

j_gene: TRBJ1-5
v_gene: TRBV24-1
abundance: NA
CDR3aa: CATSDSTRSNQPQHF

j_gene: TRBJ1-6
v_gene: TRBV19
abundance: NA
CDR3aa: CASSILGQGTSPLHF

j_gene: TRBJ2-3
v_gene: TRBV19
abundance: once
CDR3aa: CASSIGRDDTQYF

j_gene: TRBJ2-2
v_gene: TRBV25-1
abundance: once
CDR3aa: CASSDPGQGDTGELFF

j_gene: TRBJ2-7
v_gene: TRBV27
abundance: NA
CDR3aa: CASCTESYEQYF

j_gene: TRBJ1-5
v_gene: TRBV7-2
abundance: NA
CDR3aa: CASSSDWGGSYQPQHF

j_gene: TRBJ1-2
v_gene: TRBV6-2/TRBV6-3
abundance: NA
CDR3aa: CASSYFTSGYTF

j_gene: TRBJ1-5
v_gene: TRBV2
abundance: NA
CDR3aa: CASSEEALNQPQHF

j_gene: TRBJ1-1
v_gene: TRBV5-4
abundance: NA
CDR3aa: CASSPRDRPGMNTEAFF

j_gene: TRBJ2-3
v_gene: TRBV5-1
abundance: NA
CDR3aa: CASSLSGGGTDTQYF

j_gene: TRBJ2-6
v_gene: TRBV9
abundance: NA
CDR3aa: CASSVAASGANVLTF

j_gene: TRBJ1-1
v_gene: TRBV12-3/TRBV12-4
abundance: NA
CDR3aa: CASLKQGTEAFF

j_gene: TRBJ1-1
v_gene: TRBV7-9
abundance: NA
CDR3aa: CASSSGGAGNTEAFF

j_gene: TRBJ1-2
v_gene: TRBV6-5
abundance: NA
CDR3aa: CASTKDRASGYTF